The text below deals with one T cell receptor (beta chain). Its antigen is unidentified. MiXCR, applied by TCRdb to the reads, yields one record per CDR3 protein. The data show around 500,000 distinct CDR3 sequences, roughly 42% seen once. This sample is drawn from a study of T cell repertoires in cytomegalovirus infection. V was pared by 1 base and J by 3 bases, with 9 bases between. The V gene's germline CDR1 is LNHDA and CDR2 SQIVND (reference sequence). The CDR3 covers 15 residues. Sequences were derived from cultured PBMCs, sampled from culture after CMV antigen stimulation. The rearrangement links TRBV19 to TRBJ2-2; a possible D gene is TRBD1 (5 bases). The origin of this receptor is a human donor in good health (CMV status not recorded). Some clones in this sample may be carry-over from other donors' samples. This CDR3 is CASSIARADTGELFF. The DNA of the CDR3 is TGTGCCAGTAGTATAGCCAGGGCGGACACCGGGGAGCTGTTTTTT.